The 15 T cell receptor beta chains reported below all come from one sample, sequenced in a study of T-cell memory formation after mild COVID-19. MiXCR was run by TCRdb on the 5' RACE reads, yielding one entry per CDR3 protein. The sample shows 200,000 to 250,000 distinct CDR3 sequences, roughly 10% of them seen only once. Specimen: PBMCs or a T cell subset sorted from them (not recorded which). The receptor set was obtained from a man younger than 30 who had mild COVID-19 (a few samples of this study predate the infection). Cell type and time point are not known.

This clonotype has more than one count but fewer than ten. J is TRBJ1-5 and V is TRBV7-8, with unresolved D. V shed 3 bases and J shed 0 bases, with 9 bases lying between them. CDR3 length: 15 amino acids. The germline V gene encodes CDR1 SGHVS and CDR2 FQNEAQ. The CDR3 DNA is TGTGCCAGCAGCTTTTTCCCGAATAGCAATCAGCCCCAGCATTTT. It codes for CASSFFPNSNQPQHF.

V usage is TRBV9 and J usage is TRBJ2-3, with 9 bases aligning to TRBD1. The CDR3 has 14 residues. Germline V gene data show CDR1 as SGDLS and CDR2 as YYNGEE. Germline trimming cut 2 bases from V and 6 bases from J; bases unmatched to any gene: 4. The CDR3 spells CASSVGDRVDTQYF. The CDR3, as DNA: TGTGCCAGCAGCGTTGGGGACAGGGTTGATACGCAGTATTTT.

V usage is TRBV9 and J usage is TRBJ2-7; D may be TRBD1 (6 bases). Germline loops: CDR1 SGDLS, CDR2 YYNGEE. The V end was cut by 3 bases, the J end by 1 base, with 11 bases between. CDR3 length: 14 amino acids. In nucleotides, the CDR3 is TGTGCCAGCAGCGCTAGGGGGACATCCTACGAGCAGTACTTC. Translating it yields CASSARGTSYEQYF.

The chain is built from TRBV6-2 or TRBV6-3 and TRBJ1-2; 7 bases are a match to TRBD1. V was pared by 6 bases and J by 3 bases, with 7 bases of the junction left unmatched. The CDR3 consists of 14 residues. Germline lookup yields CDR1 MNHEY and CDR2 SVGEGT. The CDR3 DNA reads as TGTGCCAGCAGACAAACCGGGACAGACTATGGCTACACCTTC. It is translated as CASRQTGTDYGYTF.

This clonotype appeared a few times. In DNA form, the CDR3 reads TGTGCCAGCAGCTTAAATATAGATACGCAGTATTTT. The encoded protein is CASSLNIDTQYF. The chain combines TRBV7-2 with TRBJ2-3; D not resolved. The CDR3 is made up of 12 amino acids. CDR1 is SGHTA and CDR2 is FQGNSA in the germline V gene. Trimming stripped 2 bases from V and 5 bases from J, with 5 bases between.

The J gene is TRBJ2-2, the V gene TRBV5-1; D unresolved. Trimming removed 0 bases from V and 1 base from J, with 4 bases in between. This CDR3 is 14 amino acids long. Germline loops: CDR1 SGHRS, CDR2 YFSETQ. The CDR3 sequence is CASSLVVNTGELFF. Here the CDR3 DNA reads TGCGCCAGCAGCTTGGTGGTGAACACCGGGGAGCTGTTTTTT.

The V gene is TRBV6-5, the J gene TRBJ1-2; no clear D gene. V was shortened by 6 bases and J by 2 bases, with 10 bases between the two germline ends. Germline CDR1 MNHEY, CDR2 SVGAGI. The CDR3 is 13 amino acids. The DNA of the CDR3 is TGTGCCAGCAGACCCGGCGCGAACTATGGCTACACCTTC. Protein sequence: CASRPGANYGYTF.

There are many counts of this clonotype. V usage is TRBV5-1 and J usage is TRBJ1-4; no clear D gene. Germline V lookup: CDR1 SGHRS, CDR2 YFSETQ. V lost 0 bases and J 8 bases, leaving 14 bases between the germline ends. The CDR3 covers 15 residues. The CDR3 is CASSLASQEGEKLFF. Written as DNA, the CDR3 is TGCGCCAGCAGCTTGGCCAGCCAGGAGGGAGAAAAACTGTTTTTT.

The chain recombines TRBV4-1 with TRBJ1-4; D is ambiguous. With 1 base removed from V and 7 bases from J, the gap between germline ends came to 19 bases. The germline CDR1 and CDR2 sequences are MGHRA and YSYEKL. The CDR3 is 17 amino acids. The CDR3 sequence: CASSQVYPTGRGEKLFF. The CDR3, as DNA: TGCGCCAGCAGCCAAGTGTATCCGACCGGGCGGGGTGAAAAACTGTTTTTT.

The V call is TRBV20-1, the J call TRBJ1-5; D is unclear. Per the germline V gene, CDR1 is DFQATT and CDR2 is SNEGSKA (reference sequence). V lost 5 bases and J lost 4, with 15 bases in between. This CDR3 comprises 14 residues. In DNA form, the CDR3 reads TGCAGTGCTTCACCCTTAGACTGGAATCAGCCCCAGCATTTT. This sequence encodes CSASPLDWNQPQHF.

At least ten counts were recorded for this clonotype. The chain recombines TRBV5-6 with TRBJ2-5; D call uncertain. This CDR3 comprises 12 residues. Deletions cut 3 bases from V and 5 bases from J, with 8 bases between. Germline CDR1 is SGHDT and CDR2 is YYEEEE. The CDR3 DNA follows: TGTGCCAGCAGCTACCTAGACGAGACCCAGTACTTC. Translation gives CASSYLDETQYF.

A few counts support this clonotype. V and J are TRBV10-3 and TRBJ2-7, with 7 bases that match TRBD1. With V trimmed by 3 bases and J by 4 bases, 12 bases remained unmatched. The CDR3 is made up of 16 amino acids. Germline V lookup: CDR1 ENHRY, CDR2 SYGVKD. The CDR3 protein is CAISDSKTGLGYEQYF. The CDR3 DNA is TGTGCCATCAGTGACTCGAAGACAGGGCTAGGGTACGAGCAGTACTTC.

This clonotype came up once. V usage is TRBV9 and J usage is TRBJ1-1; D call uncertain. Trimming stripped 4 bases from V and 3 bases from J, with 13 bases between. CDR3 length: 14 residues. Germline values: CDR1 SGDLS, CDR2 YYNGEE. The CDR3 protein is CASSTGIRDTEAFF. CDR3 nucleotide sequence: TGTGCCAGCAGCACGGGAATTCGGGACACTGAAGCTTTCTTT.

This chain connects TRBV20-1 to TRBJ2-1; 10 bases line up with TRBD1. Germline CDR1 and CDR2: DFQATT and SNEGSKA (reference sequence). V was pared by 6 bases and J by 4 bases, with 12 bases of the junction left unmatched. CDR3 length: 16 amino acids. In DNA, the CDR3 is TGCAGTGCCTCGAATCGACAGGGGGCAGGGTACAATGAGCAGTTCTTC. Amino acids: CSASNRQGAGYNEQFF.

The genes are TRBV5-1 and TRBJ1-1; D is unclear. Trimming removed 3 bases at V and 1 base at J, with 10 bases between. The CDR3 sequence is 14 residues long. Looked up from germline, CDR1 is SGHRS and CDR2 is YFSETQ. The CDR3 protein is CASSSSRRNTEAFF. Written as DNA, the CDR3 is TGCGCCAGCAGCTCAAGCAGGCGGAACACTGAAGCTTTCTTT.